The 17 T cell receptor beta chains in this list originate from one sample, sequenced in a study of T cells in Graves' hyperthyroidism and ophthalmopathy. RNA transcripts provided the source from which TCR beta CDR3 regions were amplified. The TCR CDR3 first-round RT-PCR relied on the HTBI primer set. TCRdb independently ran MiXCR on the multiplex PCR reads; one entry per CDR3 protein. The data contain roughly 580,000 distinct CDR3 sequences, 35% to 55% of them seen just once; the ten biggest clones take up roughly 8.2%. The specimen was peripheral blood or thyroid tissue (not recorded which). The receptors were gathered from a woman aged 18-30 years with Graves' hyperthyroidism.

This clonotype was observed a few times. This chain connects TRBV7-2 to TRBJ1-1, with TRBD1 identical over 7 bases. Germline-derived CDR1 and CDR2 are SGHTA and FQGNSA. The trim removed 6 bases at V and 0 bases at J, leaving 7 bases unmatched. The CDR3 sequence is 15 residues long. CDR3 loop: CASSLLRGLNTEAFF. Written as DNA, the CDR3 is TGTGCCAGCAGTTTATTAAGGGGGCTGAACACTGAAGCTTTCTTT.

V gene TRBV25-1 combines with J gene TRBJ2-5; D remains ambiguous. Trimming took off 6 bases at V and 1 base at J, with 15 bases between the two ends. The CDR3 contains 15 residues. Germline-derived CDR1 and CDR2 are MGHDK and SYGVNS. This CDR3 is CASSLAGSPQETQYF. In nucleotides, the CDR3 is TGTGCCAGCAGCTTGGCCGGCAGTCCCCAAGAGACCCAGTACTTC. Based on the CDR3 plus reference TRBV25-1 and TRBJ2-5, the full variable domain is EADIYQTPRYLVIGTGKKITLECSQTMGHDKMYWYQQDPGMELHLIHYSYGVNSTEKGDLSSESTVSRIRTEHFPLTLESARPSHTSQYLCASSLAGSPQETQYFGPGTRLLVL.

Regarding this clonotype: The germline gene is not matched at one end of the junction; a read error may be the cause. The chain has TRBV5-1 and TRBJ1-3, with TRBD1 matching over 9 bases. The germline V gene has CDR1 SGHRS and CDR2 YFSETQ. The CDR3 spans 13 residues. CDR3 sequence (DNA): TGTGCCAGCAGCACGGGACAGGGAGACACCATATATTTT. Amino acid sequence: CASSTGQGDTIYF.

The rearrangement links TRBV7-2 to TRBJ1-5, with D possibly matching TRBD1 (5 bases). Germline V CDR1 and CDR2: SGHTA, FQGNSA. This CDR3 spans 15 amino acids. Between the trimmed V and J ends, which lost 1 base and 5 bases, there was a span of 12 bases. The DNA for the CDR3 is TGTGCCAGCAGCTTAGTCGGAGGGACGGATCAGCCCCAGCATTTT. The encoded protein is CASSLVGGTDQPQHF.

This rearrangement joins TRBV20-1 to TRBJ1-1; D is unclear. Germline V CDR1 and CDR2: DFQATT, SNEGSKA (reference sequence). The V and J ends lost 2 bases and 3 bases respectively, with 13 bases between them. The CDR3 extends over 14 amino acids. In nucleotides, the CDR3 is TGCAGTGCTAGATCGGGAGGCCGGGACACTGAAGCTTTCTTT. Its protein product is CSARSGGRDTEAFF.

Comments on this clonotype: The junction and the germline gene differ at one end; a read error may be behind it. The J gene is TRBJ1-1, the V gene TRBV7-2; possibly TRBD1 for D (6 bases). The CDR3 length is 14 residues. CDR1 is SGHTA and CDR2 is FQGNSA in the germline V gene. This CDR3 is CVSSLWGAVVEAFF. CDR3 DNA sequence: TGTGTCAGCAGCTTATGGGGGGCTGTGGTTGAAGCTTTCTTT.

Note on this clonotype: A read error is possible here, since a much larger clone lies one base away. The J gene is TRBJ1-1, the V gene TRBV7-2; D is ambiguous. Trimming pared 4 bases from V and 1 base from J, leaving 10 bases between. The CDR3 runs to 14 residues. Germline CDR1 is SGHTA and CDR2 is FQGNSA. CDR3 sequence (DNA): TGTGCCAGCAGCTCACCGCATAGGAACACTGAAGCTTTCTTT. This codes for CASSSPHRNTEAFF.

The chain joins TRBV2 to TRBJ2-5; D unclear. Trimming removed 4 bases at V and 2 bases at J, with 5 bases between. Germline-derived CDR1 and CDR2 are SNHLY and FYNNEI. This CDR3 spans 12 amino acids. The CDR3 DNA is TGTGCCAGCAGTGTCTGGCAAGAGACCCAGTACTTC. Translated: CASSVWQETQYF.

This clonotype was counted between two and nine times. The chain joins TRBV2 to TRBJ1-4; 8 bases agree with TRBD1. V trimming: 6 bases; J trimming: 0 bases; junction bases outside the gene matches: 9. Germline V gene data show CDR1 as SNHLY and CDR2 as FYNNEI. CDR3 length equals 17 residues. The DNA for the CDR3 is TGTGCCAGCAGATTGAGTACGGACAGGGCAACTAATGAAAAACTGTTTTTT. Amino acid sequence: CASRLSTDRATNEKLFF.

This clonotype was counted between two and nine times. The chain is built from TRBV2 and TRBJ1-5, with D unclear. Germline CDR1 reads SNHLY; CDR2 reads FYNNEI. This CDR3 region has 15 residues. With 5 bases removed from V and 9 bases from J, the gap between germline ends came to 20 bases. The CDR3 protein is CASSPLPGERSPQHF. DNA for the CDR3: TGTGCCAGCAGTCCCCTTCCCGGGGAGCGGTCGCCCCAGCATTTT.

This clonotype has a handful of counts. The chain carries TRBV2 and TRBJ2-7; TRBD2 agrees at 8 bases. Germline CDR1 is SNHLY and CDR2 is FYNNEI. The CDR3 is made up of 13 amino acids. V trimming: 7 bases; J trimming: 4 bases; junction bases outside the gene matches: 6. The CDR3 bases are TGTGCCAGCACGGCTAGCGGGCTATACGAGCAGTACTTC. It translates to CASTASGLYEQYF.

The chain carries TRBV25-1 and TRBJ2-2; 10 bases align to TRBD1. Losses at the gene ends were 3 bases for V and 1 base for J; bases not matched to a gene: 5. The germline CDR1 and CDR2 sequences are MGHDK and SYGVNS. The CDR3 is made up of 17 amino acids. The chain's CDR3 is CASSDPGTGENTGELFF. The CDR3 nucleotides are TGTGCCAGCAGTGACCCCGGGACAGGGGAGAACACCGGGGAGCTGTTTTTT.

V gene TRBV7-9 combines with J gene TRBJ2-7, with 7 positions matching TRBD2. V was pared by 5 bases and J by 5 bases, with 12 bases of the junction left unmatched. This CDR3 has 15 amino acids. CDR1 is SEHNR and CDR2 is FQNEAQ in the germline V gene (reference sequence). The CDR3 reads CASSPLPSGQDEQYF. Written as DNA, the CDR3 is TGTGCCAGCAGCCCATTACCTAGCGGTCAGGACGAGCAGTACTTC.

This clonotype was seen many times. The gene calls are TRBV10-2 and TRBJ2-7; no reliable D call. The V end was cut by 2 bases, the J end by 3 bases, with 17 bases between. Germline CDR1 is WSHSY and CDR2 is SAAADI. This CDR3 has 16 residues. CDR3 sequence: CASSEPYGVSVYEQYF. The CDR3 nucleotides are TGCGCCAGCAGTGAGCCGTACGGTGTATCGGTCTACGAGCAGTACTTC.

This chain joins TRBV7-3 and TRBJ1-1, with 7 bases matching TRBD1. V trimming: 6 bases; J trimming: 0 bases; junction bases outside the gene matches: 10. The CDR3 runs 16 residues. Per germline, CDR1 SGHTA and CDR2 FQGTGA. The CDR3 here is CASSLLTTGVNTEAFF. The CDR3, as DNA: TGTGCCAGCAGTCTTCTCACAACAGGGGTGAACACTGAAGCTTTCTTT.

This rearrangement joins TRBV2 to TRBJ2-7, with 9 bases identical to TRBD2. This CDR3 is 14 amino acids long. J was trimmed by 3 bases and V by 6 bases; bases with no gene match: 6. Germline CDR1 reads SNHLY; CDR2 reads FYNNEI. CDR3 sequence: CASSVLAGYYEQYF. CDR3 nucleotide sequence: TGTGCCAGCAGCGTTCTAGCGGGGTACTACGAGCAGTACTTC.

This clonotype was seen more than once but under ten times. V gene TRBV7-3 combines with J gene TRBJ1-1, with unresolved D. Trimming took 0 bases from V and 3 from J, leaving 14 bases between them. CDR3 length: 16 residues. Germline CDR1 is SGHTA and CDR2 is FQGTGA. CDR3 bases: TGTGCCAGCAGCTTAACTCCGGTCGATTGGGACACTGAAGCTTTCTTT. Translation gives CASSLTPVDWDTEAFF.